One and the same sample provided the 18 T cell receptor beta chains below, sequenced in a study of shared clonotypes between healthy human individuals. Produced via immunoSEQ multiplex PCR; TCRdb's table is partial and in-frame only. The data hold roughly 500,000 clones, with around 95% observed a single time. Sequenced material: naive CD4+ T cells sorted from blood. Subset described: CD45RA+ positively selected. Receptors were obtained from a woman younger than 45 in good health.

The chain couples TRBV28 to TRBJ1-4; 7 bases match TRBD1. CDR3 length: 12 amino acids. Trimming took 4 bases from V and 11 from J; bases not matched to a gene: 4. CDR1 and CDR2 (germline): MDHEN, SYDVKM. The CDR3 reads CASSSQGWKLFF. CDR3 nucleotide sequence: TGTGCCAGCAGTTCACAGGGGTGGAAACTGTTTTTT.

This chain joins TRBV28 and TRBJ2-3, with D perhaps matching TRBD1 (8 bases). V dropped 3 bases and J dropped 5 bases, with 15 bases sitting between them. CDR1 is MDHEN and CDR2 is SYDVKM in the germline V gene. There are 15 residues in the CDR3. The CDR3 DNA reads as TGTGCCAGCAGTTTTAGGACAGGGAGGGGAGATACGCAGTATTTT. Amino acid sequence: CASSFRTGRGDTQYF.

V gene TRBV28 combines with J gene TRBJ2-7, with unresolved D. The V gene's germline CDR1 is MDHEN and CDR2 SYDVKM. Trimming pared 5 bases from V and 7 bases from J, leaving 15 bases between. The CDR3 spans 13 residues. The CDR3 loop is CASSPPLLGEQYF. In nucleotides, the CDR3 is TGTGCCAGCAGTCCCCCATTACTGGGAGAGCAGTACTTC.

The chain combines TRBV7-2 with TRBJ1-1, with D tentatively TRBD1 (6 bases). The germline gives CDR1 SGHTA, CDR2 FQGNSA. The CDR3 spans 15 residues. V was trimmed by 1 base and J by 5 bases, leaving 14 bases between them. CDR3 loop: CASSLVGGQKTEAFF. In DNA, the CDR3 is TGTGCCAGCAGCTTAGTGGGGGGGCAAAAGACTGAAGCTTTCTTT.

In regard to this clone: The same CDR3 can be traced to other DNA sequences in this sample. The V call is TRBV5-1, the J call TRBJ2-7; TRBD1 is a possible D gene (5 bases). The germline V gene has CDR1 SGHRS and CDR2 YFSETQ. CDR3 length equals 13 residues. With 5 bases removed from V and 1 base from J, the gap between germline ends came to 10 bases. DNA of the CDR3: TGCGCCAGCAGTGGTACAGGATCCTACGAGCAGTACTTC. Residues: CASSGTGSYEQYF. Variable domain in full (rest from reference TRBV5-1 and TRBJ2-7): KAGVTQTPRYLIKTRGQQVTLSCSPISGHRSVSWYQQTPGQGLQFLFEYFSETQRNKGNFPGRFSGRQFSNSRSEMNVSTLELGDSALYLCASSGTGSYEQYFGPGTRLTVT.

The count of this clone is one. This chain connects TRBV19 to TRBJ2-5; D may be TRBD2 (5 bases). The CDR3 has 14 amino acids. V was cut by 4 bases and J by 1 base, with 10 bases left in between. Germline CDR1 is LNHDA and CDR2 is SQIVND (reference sequence). The CDR3 region has the DNA TGTGCCAGTAGTAATGGAGGCCCCCAAGAGACCCAGTACTTC. It translates to CASSNGGPQETQYF.

The J gene is TRBJ1-1, the V gene TRBV4-1, with 8 bases fitting TRBD1. CDR3 length: 13 amino acids. V trimming: 3 bases; J trimming: 10 bases; junction bases outside the gene matches: 7. CDR1 and CDR2 from the germline V gene are MGHRA and YSYEKL. DNA for the CDR3: TGCGCCAGCAGCCACGGACAGGGTGTTATAGCTTTCTTT. Translation: CASSHGQGVIAFF.

The V and J genes are TRBV5-6 and TRBJ1-2, with D possibly matching TRBD1 (5 bases). The CDR3 spans 13 residues. Germline CDR1 reads SGHDT; CDR2 reads YYEEEE. The V gene lost 7 bases and the J gene lost 6 bases, with 16 bases spanning the gap. CDR3 nucleotides: TGTGCCAGCGGCCCATTCGGGGGAGATGGCTACACCTTC. It codes for CASGPFGGDGYTF.

The chain couples TRBV28 to TRBJ2-3; no definite D call. The germline V gene has CDR1 MDHEN and CDR2 SYDVKM. V shed 5 bases and J shed 4 bases, with 16 bases lying between them. The length of the CDR3 is 15 residues. This CDR3 is CASSPRLTASDTQYF. The CDR3 DNA sequence: TGTGCCAGCAGTCCCCGGTTGACCGCGTCAGATACGCAGTATTTT. The whole variable domain, remainder taken from reference TRBV28 and TRBJ2-3, is DVKVTQSSRYLVKRTGEKVFLECVQDMDHENMFWYRQDPGLGLRLIYFSYDVKMKEKGDIPEGYSVSREKKERFSLILESASTNQTSMYLCASSPRLTASDTQYFGPGTRLTVL.

This chain joins TRBV6-5 and TRBJ2-1; 10 bases align to TRBD2. The junction had 5 bases not matched to a gene; V was cut back by 6 bases and J by 6 bases. Germline lookup yields CDR1 MNHEY and CDR2 SVGAGI. CDR3 length equals 14 residues. CDR3 nucleotide sequence: TGTGCCAGCAGCAAAGCGGGAGGGGTCAATGAGCAGTTCTTC. Its translation is CASSKAGGVNEQFF.

The chain couples TRBV10-2 to TRBJ1-1; D ambiguous. CDR1 and CDR2 (germline): WSHSY, SAAADI. Trimming cost V 3 bases and J 0 bases, with 17 bases left between them. There are 17 residues in the CDR3. The CDR3 DNA reads as TGCGCCAGCAGTGAAAGGTCGTGGTACAGCATGAACACTGAAGCTTTCTTT. Its translation is CASSERSWYSMNTEAFF.

The chain couples TRBV28 to TRBJ2-7, with 7 bases aligning to TRBD2. Trimming at V came to 5 bases and at J to 7 bases, leaving 17 bases not matched to a gene. Germline values: CDR1 MDHEN, CDR2 SYDVKM. The CDR3 is 16 amino acids. In DNA form, the CDR3 reads TGTGCCAGCAGTCCTAGCCGGGGGGACCTGTGGAGGGAGCAGTACTTC. Amino acid sequence: CASSPSRGDLWREQYF.

V is TRBV10-3 and J is TRBJ2-7; no reliable D call. V shed 9 bases and J shed 7 bases, with 13 bases lying between them. CDR3 length: 11 amino acids. Germline V lookup: CDR1 ENHRY, CDR2 SYGVKD. The CDR3 DNA is TGTGCCATAGGGCTTACCGGGGAGCAGTACTTC. It translates to CAIGLTGEQYF.

V usage is TRBV19 and J usage is TRBJ2-5; D is ambiguous. From germline, CDR1 is LNHDA and CDR2 SQIVND (reference sequence). V lost 5 bases, J lost 5 bases, and 15 bases lay in between. There are 14 residues in the CDR3. Here the CDR3 DNA reads TGTGCCAGTAGTCCTCAAGTGATGTCGGAGACCCAGTACTTC. This translates into CASSPQVMSETQYF. The full variable domain, with the rest looked up from reference TRBV19 and TRBJ2-5, is DGGITQSPKYLFRKEGQNVTLSCEQNLNHDAMYWYRQDPGQGLRLIYYSQIVNDFQKGDIAEGYSVSREKKESFPLTVTSAQKNPTAFYLCASSPQVMSETQYFGPGTRLLVL.

This clone has just one count. The chain links TRBV6-5 to TRBJ2-1; TRBD2 agrees at 12 bases. Germline V lookup: CDR1 MNHEY, CDR2 SVGAGI. The CDR3 has 14 amino acids. Unmatched junction bases numbered 6, after V lost 5 bases and J lost 10 bases. The CDR3 sequence: CASSKTSGRFEQFF. CDR3 nucleotides: TGTGCCAGCAGTAAGACTAGCGGGAGATTCGAGCAGTTCTTC.

The rearrangement uses TRBV18 and TRBJ2-7; 12 nucleotides align to TRBD1. With 6 bases clipped from V and 9 bases from J, the junction kept 12 bases outside the gene matches. Germline V gene lookup returns CDR1 KGHSH and CDR2 LQKENI. The CDR3 spans 15 residues. The chain's CDR3 is CASSSDRDRGLGQYF. The CDR3 DNA is TGTGCCAGCTCCAGCGACCGGGACAGGGGGCTAGGGCAGTACTTC.

This rearrangement joins TRBV27 to TRBJ2-1; no reliable D call. Germline V gene sequence: CDR1 MNHEY, CDR2 SMNVEV (reference sequence). The CDR3 is made up of 13 amino acids. Trimming stripped 6 bases from V and 9 bases from J, with 15 bases between. The CDR3 sequence: CASRDGTLTEQFF. The DNA of the CDR3 is TGTGCCAGCAGAGACGGTACCCTAACTGAGCAGTTCTTC.

This rearrangement joins TRBV5-1 to TRBJ2-7; a weak D match, TRBD1 (7 bases). Trimming took off 4 bases at V and 3 bases at J, with 14 bases between the two ends. CDR3 length equals 14 residues. Germline CDR1 is SGHRS and CDR2 is YFSETQ. The DNA of the CDR3 is TGCGCCAGCAGCATAGGGCAGGGGGGCTACGAGCAGTACTTC. It yields the protein CASSIGQGGYEQYF.